This entry lists 9 T cell receptor beta chains sequenced from one sample in a study of shared clonotypes between healthy human individuals. Positively selected for CCR7, the CD45RO-negative cells used as naive CD8 cells excluded terminally differentiated effector memory CD45RA+ cells. Produced via immunoSEQ multiplex PCR; TCRdb's table is partial and in-frame only. The data hold around 2,000,000 clones, with just under 95% observed a single time. Source material: naive CD8+ T cells sorted from blood. The origin of the receptors is a man in his late teens or twenties in good health.

J is TRBJ2-2 and V is TRBV9, with 8 bases identical to TRBD2. Germline V lookup: CDR1 SGDLS, CDR2 YYNGEE. The CDR3 sequence is 16 residues long. V dropped 4 bases and J dropped 5; count of bases not matched to a gene: 10. The CDR3 nucleotides are TGTGCCAGCAGCATCCCCTTCGGGGGGGGAACCGGGGAGCTGTTTTTT. Translating gives CASSIPFGGGTGELFF.

The chain is built from TRBV6-5 and TRBJ2-7; 7 bases line up with TRBD2. The germline V gene encodes CDR1 MNHEY and CDR2 SVGAGI. V shed 2 bases, J shed 4 bases, and the junction held 5 bases outside the gene matches. The CDR3 is made up of 14 amino acids. The CDR3 nucleotides are TGTGCCAGCAGTTACCCCGGGAGGTGGTACGAGCAGTACTTC. It encodes CASSYPGRWYEQYF.

The chain couples TRBV29-1 to TRBJ2-7; weak D call: TRBD1 (5 bases). CDR1 is SQVTM and CDR2 is ANQGSEA in the germline V gene. V dropped 0 bases and J dropped 2 bases, with 8 bases sitting between them. The CDR3 contains 13 residues. CDR3 sequence reads: CSVEEWGTYEQYF. CDR3 coding DNA: TGCAGCGTTGAAGAATGGGGCACCTACGAGCAGTACTTC.

The chain has TRBV6-6 and TRBJ2-7, with 7 bases matching TRBD1. The CDR3 has 15 residues. The V gene end was trimmed by 6 bases and the J gene end by 2 bases; junction bases not matched to a gene: 10. CDR1 and CDR2 (germline): MNHNY, SVGAGI (reference sequence). This CDR3 is CASRDRVSETYEQYF. Written as DNA, the CDR3 is TGTGCCAGCAGAGACAGGGTTTCGGAGACCTACGAGCAGTACTTC.

The CDR3 region has the DNA TGTGCCAGCAGCGTATACGAGCGCCCACAATACGAGCAGTACTTC. Translation gives CASSVYERPQYEQYF. The chain combines TRBV9 with TRBJ2-7; D gene unclear. The CDR3 consists of 15 residues. Per germline, CDR1 SGDLS and CDR2 YYNGEE. V lost 1 base to trimming and J lost 4 bases, with 15 bases between them.

Concerning this clone itself: At one end, the junction sequence differs from germline, possibly due to a read error. The J gene is TRBJ1-3, the V gene TRBV10-3; tentatively, D is TRBD1 (5 bases). This CDR3 region has 10 residues. Germline V lookup: CDR1 ENHRY, CDR2 SYGVKD. The CDR3 loop is CAISGRPGGF. The CDR3, as DNA: TGTGCCATCAGTGGTCGCCCCGGGGGATTT.

This clone showed up just once. The CDR3 coding sequence is TGTGCCAGCAGCCCACAGGGGCCGACTTGGTACGAGCAGTACTTC. It translates to CASSPQGPTWYEQYF. The genes are TRBV5-6 and TRBJ2-7; 7 bases fit TRBD1. This CDR3 has 15 residues. The germline V gene encodes CDR1 SGHDT and CDR2 YYEEEE. Trimming cost V 4 bases and J 4 bases; bases outside gene matches: 11. Full variable domain (missing parts from reference TRBV5-6 and TRBJ2-7): DAGVTQSPTHLIKTRGQQVTLRCSPKSGHDTVSWYQQALGQGPQFIFQYYEEEERQRGNFPDRFSGHQFPNYSSELNVNALLLGDSALYLCASSPQGPTWYEQYFGPGTRLTVT.

The chain is built from TRBV5-1 and TRBJ1-2; D unresolved. The CDR3 totals 14 residues. Trimming took off 0 bases at V and 2 bases at J, with 8 bases between the two ends. Germline CDR1 reads SGHRS; CDR2 reads YFSETQ. CDR3 sequence: CASSLEGENYGYTF. The CDR3 region has the DNA TGCGCCAGCAGCTTGGAGGGCGAGAACTATGGCTACACCTTC.

The chain is built from TRBV19 and TRBJ2-7; 7 bases agree with TRBD1. CDR1 and CDR2 (germline): LNHDA, SQIVND (reference sequence). The CDR3 is 15 residues long. V trimming: 6 bases; J trimming: 3 bases; junction bases outside the gene matches: 11. For the CDR3, the DNA is TGTGCCAGTAGCCACGACAGGGAAACTTACTACGAGCAGTACTTC. Its translation: CASSHDRETYYEQYF. The full variable domain, its missing parts supplied by reference TRBV19 and TRBJ2-7, is DGGITQSPKYLFRKEGQNVTLSCEQNLNHDAMYWYRQDPGQGLRLIYYSQIVNDFQKGDIAEGYSVSREKKESFPLTVTSAQKNPTAFYLCASSHDRETYYEQYFGPGTRLTVT.